This T cell receptor beta chain was recovered during a study of T cell repertoires in cytomegalovirus infection. About the study: CMV epitopes in the study were HLA-C-restricted (recently identified) and HLA-B-restricted (well studied). Indicated by public TCR beta signatures were CMV infection and matching HLA type. Study observations and caveats: CMV-specific HLA-C-restricted TCR beta clonotypes dominated the ex vivo response. Individuals carrying CMV plus the relevant HLA were identified by cumulative frequency of public TCR beta families.

MiXCR, run by TCRdb on the reads, gives a single entry per CDR3 protein. The sample includes approximately 500,000 distinct CDR3 sequences, about 33% seen only once; the top ten take roughly 15%. The CDR3 is 13 residues long. Germline CDR1 SEHNR, CDR2 FQNEAQ (reference sequence). Trimming removed 5 bases at V and 2 bases at J, with 9 bases between. On this clonotype itself: Its target is unknown.

This receptor was obtained from a human donor in good health (CMV status not recorded). Some clones in this sample may be carry-over from other donors' samples. This chain links TRBV7-9 with TRBJ1-2; D unclear. The sequenced sample was cultured PBMCs, obtained from culture after CMV antigen stimulation. The CDR3 sequence: CASSGRVNYGYTF. The CDR3 DNA is TGTGCCAGCAGCGGAAGGGTGAACTATGGCTACACCTTC.